The 32 T cell receptor beta chains presented below share a single source sample, sequenced in a study of cytomegalovirus exposure and HLA in healthy donors (dated by TCRdb to between 2016 and 2019). The library was built by means of the immunoSEQ multiplex PCR assay. What TCRdb holds here is the immuneACCESS table cut down to in-frame rearrangements. Part of the clones is not present; checked against another copy, under half of the missing clones reflect an unresolved V gene, and the others are unexplained. In this sample the table shows roughly 120,000 clones, around 88% of which occur a single time. Approximately 1.8% of the sample rests with the top ten. Sequenced: PBMCs. These receptors all come from a man between 18 and 35 years old in good health and CMV-seronegative.

The rearrangement joins TRBV5-1 to TRBJ1-2; TRBD1 might be the D (5 bases). The germline CDR1 and CDR2 sequences are SGHRS and YFSETQ. This CDR3 has 13 residues. With 4 bases removed from V and 4 bases from J, the gap between germline ends came to 11 bases. The CDR3 region is CASSGQGTYGYTF. As DNA, the CDR3 is TGCGCCAGCAGCGGGCAGGGAACCTATGGCTACACCTTC.

V gene TRBV4-1 combines with J gene TRBJ2-2; unclear D gene. This CDR3 region has 12 residues. The germline V gene encodes CDR1 MGHRA and CDR2 YSYEKL. Trimming shortened V by 5 bases and J by 6 bases, and 7 bases separated the two germline ends. Written as DNA, the CDR3 is TGCGCCAGCAGCACGGAGTCCGGGGAGCTGTTTTTT. This gives the protein CASSTESGELFF.

This chain's CDR3 is CASSLAGGIYEQYF. The CDR3 bases are TGCGCCAGCAGCTTGGCCGGCGGAATCTACGAGCAGTACTTC. The chain uses TRBV5-1 and TRBJ2-7; D ambiguous. The germline V gene has CDR1 SGHRS and CDR2 YFSETQ. Trimming shortened V by 0 bases and J by 3 bases, and 10 bases separated the two germline ends. CDR3 length: 14 amino acids. The whole variable domain, remainder taken from reference TRBV5-1 and TRBJ2-7, is KAGVTQTPRYLIKTRGQQVTLSCSPISGHRSVSWYQQTPGQGLQFLFEYFSETQRNKGNFPGRFSGRQFSNSRSEMNVSTLELGDSALYLCASSLAGGIYEQYFGPGTRLTVT.

V usage is TRBV27 and J usage is TRBJ2-2, with D possibly matching TRBD2 (6 bases). From germline, CDR1 is MNHEY and CDR2 SMNVEV (reference sequence). Between the trimmed V and J ends, which lost 4 bases and 6 bases, there was a span of 12 bases. This CDR3 spans 14 amino acids. The CDR3 DNA sequence: TGTGCCAGCAGTTATTCGACTAGTGCCGGGGAGCTGTTTTTT. This sequence encodes CASSYSTSAGELFF.

This clone was observed once. The V and J genes are TRBV6-1 and TRBJ2-1, with 7 nucleotides matching TRBD1. The ends lost 10 bases at V and 6 bases at J; junction bases unmatched: 3. CDR3 length: 11 residues. Germline CDR1 MNHNS, CDR2 SASEGT. The CDR3 nucleotides are TGTGCCACCAGACAGGGCAATGAGCAGTTCTTC. It translates to CATRQGNEQFF.

The chain recombines TRBV28 with TRBJ1-4; TRBD1 agrees at 8 bases. CDR1 is MDHEN and CDR2 is SYDVKM in the germline V gene. V was clipped by 3 bases and J by 8 bases; unmatched bases: 8. The CDR3 contains 15 residues. The CDR3 nucleotides are TGTGCCAGCAGTTTGGTGACAGGGGTCGGAGAAAAACTGTTTTTT. It is translated as CASSLVTGVGEKLFF.

The gene calls are TRBV5-1 and TRBJ2-1; 12 positions match TRBD2. The V gene end was trimmed by 4 bases and the J gene end by 6 bases; junction bases not matched to a gene: 8. CDR1 is SGHRS, CDR2 YFSETQ, per germline. The CDR3 has 16 residues. DNA for the CDR3: TGCGCCAGCAGCGACGCGACTAGCGGGAGACTCAATGAGCAGTTCTTC. It specifies CASSDATSGRLNEQFF. Combining the CDR3 with reference TRBV5-1 and TRBJ2-1 gives the whole variable domain KAGVTQTPRYLIKTRGQQVTLSCSPISGHRSVSWYQQTPGQGLQFLFEYFSETQRNKGNFPGRFSGRQFSNSRSEMNVSTLELGDSALYLCASSDATSGRLNEQFFGPGTRLTVL.

The chain links TRBV14 to TRBJ2-7; TRBD2 might be the D (6 bases). Per germline, CDR1 SGHDN and CDR2 FVKESK. CDR3 length: 15 residues. Trimming removed 3 bases from V and 3 bases from J, with 15 bases in between. CDR3 sequence reads: CASSHWRDGIYEQYF. CDR3 DNA sequence: TGTGCCAGCAGCCACTGGAGGGACGGAATCTACGAGCAGTACTTC.

The chain carries TRBV7-6 and TRBJ2-1; possibly TRBD1 for D (7 bases). The germline V and J ends were trimmed by 1 base and 10 bases, with 11 bases remaining between them. The germline gives CDR1 SGHVS, CDR2 FNYEAQ. The CDR3 is 13 residues long. CDR3 bases: TGTGCCAGCAGCTTAGGACAGGGAGGAGAGCAGTTCTTC. Protein sequence: CASSLGQGGEQFF.

V usage is TRBV19 and J usage is TRBJ2-3, with 11 bases that match TRBD2. Trimming removed 9 bases from V and 3 bases from J; junction bases left unmatched: 11. CDR1 is LNHDA and CDR2 is SQIVND in the germline V gene (reference sequence). The CDR3 runs to 16 residues. In nucleotides, the CDR3 is TGTGCCAGCCACACGGGGGCTAGCGGGGGGACAGATACGCAGTATTTT. Translating gives CASHTGASGGTDTQYF.

The CDR3 bases are TGCGCCAGTAATATGAGTCTGACCGGGGAGCTGTTTTTT. Its translation: CASNMSLTGELFF. J is TRBJ2-2 and V is TRBV10-1; D not certain. Germline lookup yields CDR1 WNHNN and CDR2 SYGVQD (reference sequence). The CDR3 covers 13 residues. V lost 9 bases and J 5 bases, leaving 13 bases between the germline ends.

The chain recombines TRBV7-2 with TRBJ2-3; 7 nucleotides agree with TRBD2. The CDR3 is 15 amino acids. Germline V lookup: CDR1 SGHTA, CDR2 FQGNSA. V shed 5 bases, J shed 1 base, and the junction held 6 bases outside the gene matches. CDR3 region: CASSTSVIGTDTQYF. The CDR3 DNA reads as TGTGCCAGCAGCACTAGCGTGATCGGCACAGATACGCAGTATTTT.

This sequence joins TRBV4-1 and TRBJ1-4; a possible D gene is TRBD1 (5 bases). The CDR3 runs to 15 residues. Germline CDR1 and CDR2: MGHRA and YSYEKL. With 4 bases removed from V and 3 bases from J, the gap between germline ends came to 12 bases. Here the CDR3 DNA reads TGCGCCAGCAGCCGGGGGAGGGGACCTAATGAAAAACTGTTTTTT. Its protein product is CASSRGRGPNEKLFF.

V usage is TRBV2 and J usage is TRBJ2-1, with 8 bases that match TRBD1. V was clipped by 6 bases and J by 3 bases; unmatched bases: 7. The germline gives CDR1 SNHLY, CDR2 FYNNEI. The CDR3 contains 15 residues. CDR3 sequence reads: CASRRQGFDYNEQFF. The CDR3 DNA is TGTGCCAGCAGACGACAGGGGTTCGACTACAATGAGCAGTTCTTC.

The chain joins TRBV7-2 to TRBJ1-1; D possibly corresponds to TRBD1 (5 bases). This CDR3 has 14 amino acids. The V end lost 4 bases, the J end lost 2 bases, and 11 bases lay between the germline ends. Germline CDR1 and CDR2: SGHTA and FQGNSA. The DNA of the CDR3 is TGTGCCAGCAGCTGGAGACAGAGAAACACTGAAGCTTTCTTT. As protein: CASSWRQRNTEAFF.

The V call is TRBV5-4, the J call TRBJ1-1, with 9 bases lining up with TRBD1. The CDR3 has 15 amino acids. Germline CDR1 is SGHNT and CDR2 is YYREEE (reference sequence). The V segment lost 0 bases and the J segment 5 bases; nucleotides outside the gene matches: 5. The CDR3 region has the DNA TGTGCCAGCAGCTTGGTGGGACAGGGTTGGACTGAAGCTTTCTTT. This sequence encodes CASSLVGQGWTEAFF.

This clone turned up a few times. The chain has TRBV7-8 and TRBJ2-7; 8 nucleotides align to TRBD1. Germline V gives CDR1 SGHVS, CDR2 FQNEAQ. V gave up 7 bases and J gave up 3 bases; unmatched junction bases: 8. The CDR3 covers 14 residues. As DNA, the CDR3 is TGTGCCAGCAACACTGACGGACAGGGCTACGAGCAGTACTTC. It encodes CASNTDGQGYEQYF. Full variable domain (missing parts from reference TRBV7-8 and TRBJ2-7): GAGVSQSPRYKVAKRGQDVALRCDPISGHVSLFWYQQALGQGPEFLTYFQNEAQLDKSGLPSDRFFAERPEGSVSTLKIQRTQQEDSAVYLCASNTDGQGYEQYFGPGTRLTVT.

The rearrangement uses TRBV5-1 and TRBJ2-7, with TRBD1 matching 7 bases. V lost 4 bases, J lost 0 bases, and 10 bases stayed unmatched. Germline lookup yields CDR1 SGHRS and CDR2 YFSETQ. This CDR3 has 16 amino acids. The CDR3 DNA follows: TGCGCCAGCAGCCAACGGACAGGTTCCAGCTCCTACGAGCAGTACTTC. Translating it yields CASSQRTGSSSYEQYF. Full variable domain (missing parts from reference TRBV5-1 and TRBJ2-7): KAGVTQTPRYLIKTRGQQVTLSCSPISGHRSVSWYQQTPGQGLQFLFEYFSETQRNKGNFPGRFSGRQFSNSRSEMNVSTLELGDSALYLCASSQRTGSSSYEQYFGPGTRLTVT.

The V gene is TRBV6-6, the J gene TRBJ2-5; D is unresolved. The V gene lost 0 bases and the J gene lost 5 bases, with 4 bases spanning the gap. The CDR3 has 12 amino acids. CDR1 is MNHNY, CDR2 SVGAGI, per germline (reference sequence). In DNA, the CDR3 is TGTGCCAGCAGTTACTCGCGTGAGACCCAGTACTTC. Protein: CASSYSRETQYF.

This clone has more than one count but fewer than ten. The junction departs from germline at one end; a sequencing error may be responsible. In DNA, the CDR3 is TGTGCCAGCAGCCAAGAGTCGAAGGTACTAGCGTCATATTCATTC. The encoded protein is CASSQESKVLASYSF. This chain links TRBV14 with TRBJ2-7; 7 bases map to TRBD2. The CDR3 length is 15 residues. The germline V gene encodes CDR1 SGHDN and CDR2 FVKESK. Supplemented by reference TRBV14 and TRBJ2-7, the full variable domain reads EAGVTQFPSHSVIEKGQTVTLRCDPISGHDNLYWYRRVMGKEIKFLLHFVKESKQDESGMPNNRFLAERTGGTYSTLKVQPAELEDSGVYFCASSQESKVLASYSFGPGTRLTVT.

The V gene is TRBV5-6, the J gene TRBJ2-7; maybe TRBD1 (5 bases). This CDR3 contains 16 residues. CDR1 SGHDT and CDR2 YYEEEE come from the germline V gene. V was cut by 3 bases and J by 3 bases, with 19 bases left in between. Written as DNA, the CDR3 is TGTGCCAGCAGCTCGCCTTCAGGGTCGTCGAACTACGAGCAGTACTTC. Protein product: CASSSPSGSSNYEQYF.

The chain joins TRBV18 to TRBJ1-5; possibly TRBD1 for D (5 bases). Trimming pared 5 bases from V and 0 bases from J, leaving 8 bases between. Germline-derived CDR1 and CDR2 are KGHSH and LQKENI. CDR3 length: 14 residues. The CDR3 spells CASSKTDSNQPQHF. DNA for the CDR3: TGTGCCAGCTCAAAGACAGATAGCAATCAGCCCCAGCATTTT. The whole variable domain, filled in from reference TRBV18 and TRBJ1-5, reads NAGVMQNPRHLVRRRGQEARLRCSPMKGHSHVYWYRQLPEEGLKFMVYLQKENIIDESGMPKERFSAEFPKEGPSILRIQQVVRGDSAAYFCASSKTDSNQPQHFGDGTRLSIL.

The genes are TRBV5-4 and TRBJ1-5; D is possibly TRBD1 (6 bases). The length of the CDR3 is 13 residues. The V end was cut by 1 base, the J end by 5 bases, with 7 bases between. Per germline, CDR1 SGHNT and CDR2 YYREEE (reference sequence). The CDR3 loop reads CASSLNRDQPQHF. The CDR3 nucleotides are TGTGCCAGCAGCTTGAACAGGGATCAGCCCCAGCATTTT.

The J gene is TRBJ1-3, the V gene TRBV19; no reliable D call. CDR1 is LNHDA, CDR2 SQIVND, per germline (reference sequence). Deletions cut 4 bases from V and 0 bases from J, with 10 bases between. The length of the CDR3 is 15 residues. CDR3 DNA sequence: TGTGCCAGTAGTAATGAGAGAAGCTCTGGAAACACCATATATTTT. Amino acid sequence: CASSNERSSGNTIYF. Combining the CDR3 with reference TRBV19 and TRBJ1-3 gives the whole variable domain DGGITQSPKYLFRKEGQNVTLSCEQNLNHDAMYWYRQDPGQGLRLIYYSQIVNDFQKGDIAEGYSVSREKKESFPLTVTSAQKNPTAFYLCASSNERSSGNTIYFGEGSWLTVV.

The V gene is TRBV28, the J gene TRBJ1-5, with 8 nucleotides matching TRBD1. Trimming removed 7 bases from V and 6 bases from J; junction bases left unmatched: 11. The CDR3 contains 15 residues. Germline loops: CDR1 MDHEN, CDR2 SYDVKM. The CDR3 sequence: CASNPGGADVQPQHF. The CDR3 nucleotides are TGTGCCAGCAACCCAGGGGGCGCAGATGTTCAGCCCCAGCATTTT.

V and J are TRBV11-3 and TRBJ2-7, with TRBD1 as a possible D gene (5 bases). The CDR3 extends over 15 amino acids. The V end was cut by 3 bases, the J end by 9 bases, with 21 bases between. The germline gives CDR1 SGHNT, CDR2 YENEEA. The CDR3 nucleotides are TGTGCCAGCAGCTTCGGCAGGGCCGACCTACGATCGCAGTACTTC. This encodes CASSFGRADLRSQYF.

This chain links TRBV30 with TRBJ2-5; 7 bases are a match to TRBD1. The CDR3 covers 14 residues. V lost 2 bases and J lost 5; bases outside the gene matches: 8. Germline V lookup: CDR1 GTSNPN, CDR2 SVGIG (reference sequence). CDR3 sequence (DNA): TGTGCCTGGAGTACACAAAACAGGGGCGAGACCCAGTACTTC. This encodes CAWSTQNRGETQYF.

This sequence joins TRBV6-1 and TRBJ1-5; 8 bases match TRBD1. Trimming cost V 4 bases and J 7 bases; bases outside gene matches: 9. Germline-derived CDR1 and CDR2 are MNHNS and SASEGT. The CDR3 is made up of 15 amino acids. The CDR3 spells CASSGTGSNGQPQHF. The CDR3 nucleotides read TGTGCCAGCAGTGGGACAGGGTCAAATGGCCAGCCCCAGCATTTT.

V is TRBV18 and J is TRBJ2-5; 8 bases agree with TRBD2. J was trimmed by 3 bases and V by 3 bases; bases with no gene match: 3. Germline loops: CDR1 KGHSH, CDR2 LQKENI. CDR3 length equals 14 residues. The CDR3 region has the DNA TGTGCCAGCTCACCCCCGACTAGCGAAGAGACCCAGTACTTC. Residues: CASSPPTSEETQYF. Based on the CDR3 plus reference TRBV18 and TRBJ2-5, the full variable domain is NAGVMQNPRHLVRRRGQEARLRCSPMKGHSHVYWYRQLPEEGLKFMVYLQKENIIDESGMPKERFSAEFPKEGPSILRIQQVVRGDSAAYFCASSPPTSEETQYFGPGTRLLVL.

The CDR3 DNA reads TGTGCCAGCAGCGTTGGGGCAGGTCAAAATCAGCCCCAGCATTTT. This translates into CASSVGAGQNQPQHF. This sequence joins TRBV9 and TRBJ1-5, with a tentative D call TRBD1 (5 bases). Germline CDR1 and CDR2: SGDLS and YYNGEE. V was cut by 2 bases and J by 4 bases, with 13 bases left in between. The CDR3 totals 15 residues.

The chain carries TRBV6-5 and TRBJ2-3, with D perhaps matching TRBD2 (6 bases). V lost 6 bases, J lost 3 bases, and 10 bases lay in between. Germline lookup yields CDR1 MNHEY and CDR2 SVGAGI. The CDR3 contains 13 residues. The CDR3 DNA follows: TGTGCCAGCAGCGGGAGAGTTACAGATACGCAGTATTTT. Translating gives CASSGRVTDTQYF.

The rearrangement links TRBV28 to TRBJ2-7, with a weak D call TRBD2 (6 bases). V gave up 5 bases and J gave up 1 base, with 21 bases separating them. The CDR3 consists of 17 residues. Germline CDR1 is MDHEN and CDR2 is SYDVKM. CDR3 loop: CASSIPGRPAGSYEQYF. CDR3 nucleotides: TGTGCCAGCAGTATACCGGGACGTCCGGCGGGGTCCTACGAGCAGTACTTC.